This T cell receptor beta chain is drawn from a study of T-cell reconstitution after alpha-beta-depleted transplantation in children (dated by TCRdb to the mid-2010s). In terms of the full investigation: Using TCR repertoire profiling, the study followed T-cell immune reconstitution in a quantitative way in children after TCRalphabeta/CD19-depleted allogeneic hematopoietic cell transplantation. General study outcomes and caveats: In some patients, the high TCRbeta diversity seen at day 60 was put down to recipient T cells and intrathymic progenitors that had survived conditioning. Apparently early alphabetaT-cell count recovery about two months after transplant reportedly relied on only several hundred rapidly expanded clones derived from non-depleted graft cells. Hyperexpanded clone frequencies declined over subsequent months; after one year, T-cell counts and TCRbeta diversity were mostly attributed to newly produced T cells.

Library preparation was by PCR. Sequencing instrument: Illumina HiSeq 2500. Molecular barcoding was employed in the preparation of TCR libraries, with unique molecular identifiers being used to normalize TCRbeta repertoire quantification. Through fastp at Q25 and MiXCR, TCRdb rebuilt clones from the public reads, retaining in-frame beta chains. Entries that share a CDR3 protein sequence are merged under the most common genes and DNA. For this sample the table gives around 800,000 distinct CDR3 sequences, of which 16% were detected only once. The ten biggest clones cover roughly 5% of the sample. This clonotype was seen a few times. The antigen it recognizes is unknown. The record has no base qualities; no much larger clone is one base away. The V end loses 4 bases and the J end loses 0 bases, and a stretch of 9 bases separates them. Per the germline V gene (reference sequence), LGHDT is the CDR1 and YNNKEL is the CDR2. The CDR3 goes from the cysteine to the phenylalanine over 14 residues. Only the CDR3 part of the read is kept: 42 bases, read in frame from the first base.

Sample treatment or condition, as interpreted from the label and publication: allogeneic hematopoietic cell transplantation with graft depleted of TCRalphabeta T cells and CD19 B cells. TCRalphabeta/CD19-depleted allogeneic hematopoietic cell grafts were given to the transplant recipients, all of whom were children. The chain uses TRBV3-1 and TRBJ1-1, with the D gene call left open. This sequence originates from a male patient under 18 who had a stem cell transplant for acute lymphoblastic leukemia, so the T cells may come from the graft donor. The sample in question was PBMCs, mostly from graft donor cells, obtained 360 days after TCRalphabeta/CD19-depleted stem cell transplant. The DNA sequence follows: TGTGCCAGCAGCCCTTTACTCTTGAACACTGAAGCTTTCTTT. Protein translation: CASSPLLLNTEAFF. With the portions outside the CDR3 filled from the reference TRBV3-1 and TRBJ1-1 genes, the complete variable region becomes DTAVSQTPKYLVTQMGNDKSIKCEQNLGHDTMYWYKQDSKKFLKIMFSYNNKELIINETVPNRFSPKSPDKAHLNLHINSLELGDSAVYFCASSPLLLNTEAFFGQGTRLTVV.